This TCR beta chain was documented in a study of cytomegalovirus exposure and HLA in healthy donors. As for this clone: Its antigen is still unknown. Since the CDR3 does not end with the conserved phenylalanine or tryptophan, this likely comes from a read error.

Study conclusions and caveats: TCR sequences were mostly rare, though some public TCRs occurred in many donors. The authors enumerated around 150 TCR beta chains as linked to cytomegalovirus.

This CDR3 region has 14 residues. The ends lost 3 bases at V and 8 bases at J; junction bases unmatched: 8. The germline V gene has CDR1 SGHTA and CDR2 FQGNSA. Sampled while nominally healthy, donors likely had unrecorded immune exposures. Primers included in the PCR were 60 Vbeta and 13 Jbeta primers. Clones were read by immunoSEQ multiplex PCR, and TCRdb kept only the in-frame ones, dropping some. Of around 110,000 clones listed, around two thirds were seen once; the top ten hold 8% to 9.5%. This TCR derives from a middle-aged woman in good health and CMV-seropositive. The source material was PBMCs. The chain joins TRBV7-2 to TRBJ1-2, with 8 bases matching TRBD1. CDR3 in amino acids: CASSLDRAVGGYTL. Written as DNA, the CDR3 is TGTGCCAGCAGCTTGGACAGGGCAGTGGGGGGCTACACCCTC.